This TCR beta chain derives from a study of CD8+CD57+ T cells in acquired aplastic anemia. Study-wide background: Sorting CD4+ and CD8+ cells gave DNA averaging about 3.1 ug. Regarding the study as a whole: Patients and controls were found to share roughly 31 CD8+ CDR3 sequences. Patients versus controls showed no significant CD8+ Simpson's diversity difference.

With V trimmed by 2 bases and J by 2 bases, 3 bases remained unmatched. The CDR3 is made up of 15 amino acids. Germline V CDR1 and CDR2: MNHEY, SMNVEV (reference sequence). For this clonotype: What it recognizes is unknown.

Researchers used genomic DNA as the template to profile TCR beta VDJ and CDR3. Each CDR3 protein is one row after TCRdb ran MiXCR on the reads. Among hundreds of thousands of distinct CDR3 sequences listed, over 40% were seen once. Flow cytometry had shown expanded CD8+CD57+ cells in the patients chosen for sequencing. The chain carries TRBV27 and TRBJ2-1; TRBD1 aligns across 7 bases. The sequencing input was sorted CD4+, CD8+, or CD8+CD57+ T cells (not recorded which) from PBMCs. The receptor was isolated from a human donor with aplastic anemia. For the CDR3, the DNA is TGTGCCAGCAGTTTACAAGGGGGCACCTACAATGAGCAGTTCTTC. Translated: CASSLQGGTYNEQFF.